This T cell receptor beta chain was profiled in a study of tumor and adjacent non-tumor tissue in lung cancer. RNA was extracted from bulk tissue without any cell sorting. Between August and November 2014, newly diagnosed, chemotherapy-naive lung cancer patients underwent thoracic surgery in China. Turning to this clonotype: Its antigen is unknown. At one boundary the junction diverges from the germline segment, which might be a read error.

General study results and limits: Higher tumor TCR diversity was associated with shorter survival.

TCRbeta libraries were built with three rounds of nested PCR, modified from ARM-PCR. TCRdb processed the multiplex PCR reads anew with MiXCR; each CDR3 protein has one entry. This repertoire shows about 70,000 distinct CDR3 sequences, about 80% found once; its top ten account for over 25%. The source material was lung tumor tissue. The TCR comes from a man aged 55 to 70 with non-small cell lung cancer.

The CDR3 region is CANSSGLADGTDTHYF. The CDR3 bases are TGTGCCAACAGCTCCGGGCTAGCAGATGGCACAGATACGCACTATTTT. The rearrangement uses TRBV11-1 and TRBJ2-3, with a weak D call TRBD2 (5 bases). The CDR3 has 16 amino acids. Looked up from germline, CDR1 is SGHAT and CDR2 is FQDESV (reference sequence). Based on the CDR3 plus reference TRBV11-1 and TRBJ2-3, the full variable domain is EAEVAQSPRYKITEKSQAVAFWCDPISGHATLYWYRQILGQGPELLVQFQDESVVDDSQLPKDRFSAERLKGVDSTLKIQPAELGDSAMYLCANSSGLADGTDTHYFGPGTRLTVL.